These 6 T cell receptor beta chains came from one sample sequenced in a study of T-cell memory formation after mild COVID-19. MiXCR, applied by TCRdb to the 5' RACE reads, yields one record per CDR3 protein. Here the sample spans roughly 120,000 distinct CDR3 sequences, approximately 15% being singletons. Sequenced: PBMCs or a T cell subset sorted from them (not recorded which). The receptors were sampled from an adult woman who had mild COVID-19 (a few samples of this study predate the infection). Cell type and time point are not known.

The chain has TRBV4-3 and TRBJ1-4; D remains ambiguous. Trimming removed 0 bases at V and 4 bases at J, with 18 bases between. The length of the CDR3 is 18 residues. Germline CDR1 and CDR2: LGHNA and YSLEER. This CDR3 reads CASSQEGRSADGNEKLFF. The CDR3 DNA follows: TGCGCCAGCAGCCAAGAAGGGAGGTCGGCAGACGGTAATGAAAAACTGTTTTTT.

This clonotype was seen a few times. The CDR3 DNA reads as TGTGCCATCAGTCTTGACAAGATGAACACTGAAGCTTTCTTT. This encodes CAISLDKMNTEAFF. The V gene is TRBV10-3, the J gene TRBJ1-1; D gene ambiguous. The CDR3 loop spans 14 amino acids. Germline-derived CDR1 and CDR2 are ENHRY and SYGVKD. V was shortened by 5 bases and J by 0 bases, with 10 bases between the two germline ends.

This chain connects TRBV29-1 to TRBJ2-7; D gene uncertain. Germline CDR1 is SQVTM and CDR2 is ANQGSEA. This CDR3 region has 14 residues. Between the trimmed V and J ends, which lost 6 bases and 1 base, there was a span of 16 bases. Here the CDR3 reads CSVDRTVPSYEQYF. The CDR3 coding sequence is TGCAGCGTCGATCGGACCGTCCCATCCTACGAGCAGTACTTC.

The chain has TRBV5-1 and TRBJ2-7, with 8 bases fitting TRBD1. Germline V lookup: CDR1 SGHRS, CDR2 YFSETQ. V trimming: 2 bases; J trimming: 2 bases; junction bases outside the gene matches: 3. This CDR3 is 14 amino acids long. CDR3 coding DNA: TGCGCCAGCAGCTTCGAGACAGGGGCCTACGAGCAGTACTTC. It is translated as CASSFETGAYEQYF.

The chain combines TRBV15 with TRBJ2-7; D unresolved. Per the germline V gene, CDR1 is LNHNV and CDR2 is YYDKDF (reference sequence). The V end was cut by 0 bases, the J end by 4 bases, with 13 bases between. CDR3 length: 15 residues. In DNA form, the CDR3 reads TGTGCCACCAGCAGAGATCCCCGGACGGTATACGAGCAGTACTTC. Protein product: CATSRDPRTVYEQYF. Complete variable domain (other parts from reference TRBV15 and TRBJ2-7): DAMVIQNPRYQVTQFGKPVTLSCSQTLNHNVMYWYQQKSSQAPKLLFHYYDKDFNNEADTPDNFQSRRPNTSFCFLDIRSPGLGDTAMYLCATSRDPRTVYEQYFGPGTRLTVT.

This sequence joins TRBV27 and TRBJ1-6, with D unresolved. There are 12 residues in the CDR3. Trimming removed 3 bases at V and 7 bases at J, with 4 bases between. Per the germline V gene, CDR1 is MNHEY and CDR2 is SMNVEV (reference sequence). CDR3 DNA sequence: TGTGCCAGCAGTTTTATCAATTCACCCCTCCACTTT. This sequence encodes CASSFINSPLHF.